Each of the 22 T cell receptor beta chains below was sequenced from the same sample in a study of shared clonotypes between healthy human individuals. Naive CD8 cells lacked CD45RO and underwent positive selection for CCR7, leaving out terminally differentiated effector memory CD45RA+ cells. TCRdb keeps only in-frame clones here, not all; method: immunoSEQ multiplex PCR. In the table there are roughly 2 million clones, roughly 95% of which are singletons. Specimen: naive CD8+ T cells sorted from blood. The origin of the receptors is a man between 18 and 35 years old in good health.

The rearrangement links TRBV28 to TRBJ1-5; D is possibly TRBD1 (5 bases). The germline V and J ends were trimmed by 5 bases and 3 bases, with 8 bases remaining between them. Germline CDR1 is MDHEN and CDR2 is SYDVKM. This CDR3 has 13 residues. The CDR3 DNA follows: TGTGCCAGCAGTCCCAGGGTCAATCAGCCCCAGCATTTT. This translates into CASSPRVNQPQHF.

This rearrangement joins TRBV6-5 to TRBJ1-2; D not certain. Looked up from germline, CDR1 is MNHEY and CDR2 is SVGAGI. The V gene lost 2 bases and the J gene lost 3 bases, with 7 bases spanning the gap. The CDR3 spans 13 residues. The CDR3, as DNA: TGTGCCAGCAGTTACGGTCAGGACTATGGCTACACCTTC. Amino acids: CASSYGQDYGYTF.

This chain connects TRBV19 to TRBJ1-1; TRBD1 matches at 9 bases. Trimming took 6 bases from V and 1 from J; bases not matched to a gene: 3. This CDR3 comprises 14 residues. Germline V gives CDR1 LNHDA, CDR2 SQIVND (reference sequence). CDR3 nucleotides: TGTGCCAGTAGAGAACAGGGGGCGAACACTGAAGCTTTCTTT. It encodes CASREQGANTEAFF.

V is TRBV30 and J is TRBJ1-2; D gene ambiguous. The CDR3 length is 14 residues. Trimming took 0 bases from V and 2 from J, leaving 10 bases between them. The germline V gene encodes CDR1 GTSNPN and CDR2 SVGIG (reference sequence). The CDR3 is CAWSVLGNNYGYTF. The CDR3 region has the DNA TGTGCCTGGAGTGTACTGGGGAACAACTATGGCTACACCTTC.

This chain uses TRBV9 with TRBJ2-2, with a possible D match to TRBD2 (5 bases). Trimming removed 3 bases from V and 5 bases from J, with 14 bases in between. Germline CDR1 and CDR2: SGDLS and YYNGEE. The CDR3 is made up of 15 amino acids. The chain's CDR3 is CASSEGSSGTGELFF. The CDR3 nucleotides read TGTGCCAGCAGCGAGGGATCAAGCGGTACCGGGGAGCTGTTTTTT.

The V gene is TRBV4-1, the J gene TRBJ1-4, with D maybe TRBD1 (5 bases). The CDR3 length is 15 residues. Germline V gives CDR1 MGHRA, CDR2 YSYEKL. The germline V and J ends were trimmed by 5 bases and 8 bases, with 18 bases remaining between them. The CDR3 protein is CASSKPVGVEEKLFF. In DNA form, the CDR3 reads TGCGCCAGCAGCAAACCGGTAGGGGTGGAGGAAAAACTGTTTTTT.

The V call is TRBV10-1, the J call TRBJ2-7; D is possibly TRBD2 (6 bases). The CDR3 totals 15 residues. The V and J ends lost 2 bases and 7 bases respectively, with 18 bases between them. Germline V gene lookup returns CDR1 WNHNN and CDR2 SYGVQD (reference sequence). CDR3 DNA: TGCGCCAGCAGTGAGGGGACCCAATGGGAGGAAGAGCAGTACTTC. Protein sequence: CASSEGTQWEEEQYF.

The chain couples TRBV7-6 to TRBJ2-7; possible D gene TRBD2, 6 bases. Trimming removed 1 base at V and 5 bases at J, with 12 bases between. The CDR3 covers 14 residues. Germline V gene data show CDR1 as SGHVS and CDR2 as FNYEAQ. The CDR3 protein is CASSLGGGVNEQYF. CDR3 nucleotide sequence: TGTGCCAGCAGCTTAGGTGGAGGGGTAAACGAGCAGTACTTC.

The CDR3 protein is CASSFRDRGLRDNYGYTF. CDR3 in DNA: TGTGCCAGCAGCTTCCGGGACAGGGGCCTACGGGACAACTATGGCTACACCTTC. The rearrangement uses TRBV11-3 and TRBJ1-2, with TRBD1 identical over 10 bases. With 3 bases clipped from V and 2 bases from J, the junction kept 12 bases outside the gene matches. Germline CDR1 and CDR2: SGHNT and YENEEA. The CDR3 is 18 residues long. Full variable domain (outside the CDR3, taken from reference TRBV11-3 and TRBJ1-2): EAGVVQSPRYKIIEKKQPVAFWCNPISGHNTLYWYLQNLGQGPELLIRYENEEAVDDSQLPKDRFSAERLKGVDSTLKIQPAELGDSAVYLCASSFRDRGLRDNYGYTFGSGTRLTVV.

This clone was recorded once. The genes are TRBV2 and TRBJ2-3, with 10 bases aligning to TRBD1. The CDR3 extends over 15 amino acids. The V and J ends lost 7 bases and 5 bases, in that order; junction bases with no gene match: 9. Germline V CDR1 and CDR2: SNHLY, FYNNEI. The CDR3 loop reads CASNPGQGVRDTQYF. The CDR3, as DNA: TGTGCCAGCAATCCCGGACAGGGGGTCAGAGATACGCAGTATTTT.

V and J are TRBV5-6 and TRBJ1-5; D is ambiguous. V was pared by 3 bases and J by 1 base, with 5 bases between. This CDR3 has 13 amino acids. Germline assignment: CDR1 SGHDT and CDR2 YYEEEE. The CDR3 nucleotides are TGTGCCAGCAGCTACGGCAGCAATCAGCCCCAGCATTTT. Translating gives CASSYGSNQPQHF.

The chain couples TRBV27 to TRBJ1-2; TRBD1 aligns across 7 bases. The CDR3 has 14 residues. V lost 2 bases to trimming and J lost 8 bases; unmatched junction nucleotides: 8. Germline V lookup: CDR1 MNHEY, CDR2 SMNVEV (reference sequence). The CDR3 sequence: CASSLIAAGGGYTF. The CDR3 bases are TGTGCCAGCAGTTTAATAGCGGCAGGGGGAGGCTACACCTTC.

The chain uses TRBV5-4 and TRBJ2-5; the D call may be TRBD1 or TRBD2 (5 bases each). From germline, CDR1 is SGHNT and CDR2 YYREEE (reference sequence). Trimming pared 0 bases from V and 0 bases from J, leaving 6 bases between. The CDR3 is 14 residues long. CDR3 sequence (DNA): TGTGCCAGCAGCTTGGTGGGGGACCAAGAGACCCAGTACTTC. Its translation is CASSLVGDQETQYF. The full variable domain, completed using reference TRBV5-4 and TRBJ2-5, is ETGVTQSPTHLIKTRGQQVTLRCSSQSGHNTVSWYQQALGQGPQFIFQYYREEENGRGNFPPRFSGLQFPNYSSELNVNALELDDSALYLCASSLVGDQETQYFGPGTRLLVL.

The chain couples TRBV27 to TRBJ2-7; 11 bases align to TRBD2. The germline CDR1 and CDR2 sequences are MNHEY and SMNVEV (reference sequence). The CDR3 is 13 amino acids. Trimming cost V 6 bases and J 6 bases; bases outside gene matches: 4. Here the CDR3 reads CASRASGRIEQYF. As DNA, the CDR3 is TGTGCCAGCAGAGCTAGCGGGAGGATCGAGCAGTACTTC.

The V call is TRBV7-2, the J call TRBJ2-2, with unresolved D. CDR1 and CDR2 (germline): SGHTA, FQGNSA. V gave up 4 bases and J gave up 0 bases, with 12 bases separating them. The CDR3 contains 16 residues. CDR3 bases: TGTGCCAGCAGCTCCCGTTTGTATGCGAACACCGGGGAGCTGTTTTTT. Translation gives CASSSRLYANTGELFF.

The chain joins TRBV28 to TRBJ2-7; the D gene could be TRBD1 or TRBD2 (7 bases each). CDR1 and CDR2 from the germline V gene are MDHEN and SYDVKM. V shed 0 bases and J shed 4 bases, with 19 bases lying between them. The CDR3 consists of 17 residues. The CDR3 here is CASSLWGGAQGWYEQYF. The DNA for the CDR3 is TGTGCCAGCAGTTTATGGGGGGGGGCACAGGGGTGGTACGAGCAGTACTTC.

The rearrangement joins TRBV19 to TRBJ1-5; maybe TRBD1 (5 bases). Trimming pared 8 bases from V and 0 bases from J, leaving 14 bases between. CDR3 length: 15 residues. Germline CDR1 LNHDA, CDR2 SQIVND (reference sequence). Here the CDR3 reads CASELGQISNQPQHF. In DNA form, the CDR3 reads TGTGCCAGTGAGCTGGGGCAGATTAGCAATCAGCCCCAGCATTTT. Using reference TRBV19 and TRBJ1-5 for the parts outside the CDR3, the full variable domain is DGGITQSPKYLFRKEGQNVTLSCEQNLNHDAMYWYRQDPGQGLRLIYYSQIVNDFQKGDIAEGYSVSREKKESFPLTVTSAQKNPTAFYLCASELGQISNQPQHFGDGTRLSIL.

In its sample, this clone was seen once. The rearrangement joins TRBV4-1 to TRBJ2-5; D remains unclear. The CDR3 extends over 14 amino acids. V shed 1 base and J shed 3 bases, with 9 bases lying between them. The germline V gene encodes CDR1 MGHRA and CDR2 YSYEKL. The CDR3 sequence: CASSQVAAKETQYF. For the CDR3, the DNA is TGCGCCAGCAGCCAAGTAGCCGCAAAAGAGACCCAGTACTTC.

The genes are TRBV5-4 and TRBJ1-2; TRBD1 might be the D (6 bases). CDR3 length equals 15 residues. The germline V gene encodes CDR1 SGHNT and CDR2 YYREEE (reference sequence). The V end was cut by 0 bases, the J end by 0 bases, with 9 bases between. The DNA of the CDR3 is TGTGCCAGCAGCTTGGAGGACAGCTCTAACTATGGCTACACCTTC. Amino acids: CASSLEDSSNYGYTF.

The gene calls are TRBV11-2 and TRBJ1-1; 7 bases agree with TRBD1. The germline gives CDR1 SGHAT, CDR2 FQNNGV. The CDR3 is made up of 15 amino acids. The ends lost 5 bases at V and 5 bases at J; junction bases unmatched: 11. The CDR3 protein is CASSRNPTGLTEAFF. The CDR3 DNA reads as TGTGCCAGCAGCAGAAACCCGACAGGGCTGACTGAAGCTTTCTTT.

The rearrangement links TRBV7-9 to TRBJ2-7; D assignment may be TRBD1 or TRBD2 (5 bases each). This CDR3 has 13 residues. The V and J ends lost 4 bases and 5 bases respectively, with 12 bases between them. Looked up from germline, CDR1 is SEHNR and CDR2 is FQNEAQ (reference sequence). CDR3 in DNA: TGTGCCAGCAGCTACCGGGGCCACCACGAGCAGTACTTC. Its protein is CASSYRGHHEQYF.

CDR3 protein: CASSEQVSTYEQYF. The CDR3 DNA follows: TGTGCCAGCAGTGAACAGGTTTCTACCTACGAGCAGTACTTC. The chain links TRBV6-1 to TRBJ2-7, with D unresolved. This CDR3 has 14 residues. V lost 2 bases to trimming and J lost 2 bases, with 10 bases between them. In germline, CDR1 is MNHNS, CDR2 SASEGT.